Presented here are 2 T cell receptor beta chains from one specimen sequenced in a study of TIL therapy for anti-PD-1-resistant metastatic lung cancer (dated by TCRdb to the early 2020s). TCR beta CDR3 regions were amplified from genomic DNA by bias-controlled multiplex PCR with the immunoSEQ v3 hsTCRB kit. TCRdb took over this immuneACCESS table, retaining in-frame rearrangements with V and J assigned. Such tables are incomplete; in checked studies, under half of the missing clones stem from an unresolved V gene, and the remainder is unexplained. The sample yields about 50,000 clones; less than 80% were counted once. 4% to 6% of the sample is taken by the ten largest. The time point label for this specimen denotes: pre-treatment sample, taken before nivolumab and TIL therapy. The sample was blood, taken at baseline. These receptors all stem from a woman between 30 and 79 years old with non-small cell lung cancer.

V gene TRBV5-5 combines with J gene TRBJ1-1, with 7 bases fitting TRBD1. V gave up 0 bases and J gave up 7 bases; unmatched junction bases: 9. The CDR3 runs 15 residues. From germline, CDR1 is SGHKS and CDR2 YYEKEE (reference sequence). The CDR3 here is CASSLEGQYRSEAFF. Here the CDR3 DNA reads TGTGCCAGCAGCTTGGAGGGACAGTATCGAAGTGAAGCTTTCTTT.

This chain uses TRBV6-6 with TRBJ2-7; 10 positions match TRBD2. V lost 2 bases to trimming and J lost 5 bases; unmatched junction nucleotides: 6. This CDR3 spans 15 amino acids. CDR1 and CDR2 (germline): MNHNY, SVGAGI (reference sequence). As DNA, the CDR3 is TGTGCCAGCAGTTACCGAACTAGCGGGACAGACGAGCAGTACTTC. This codes for CASSYRTSGTDEQYF.